This T cell receptor (beta chain) was documented in a study of T cell clonality in common variable immunodeficiency (dated by TCRdb to between 2015 and 2017). The full study reports these points: Differences among patients in the CVID cohort limited the correlations between repertoire features and clinical complications. Increased TCRbeta clonality was found in CVID subjects compared with healthy controls (t-test p = 0.018), with the increase being most characteristic of about a third of subjects. CVID subjects shared fewer TCRbeta clones with each other than healthy controls did (p < 0.0001). It was noted by the authors that sequencing of the repertoires of T cell subpopulations would be needed to clarify the cause of the increased clonality in CVID. Reportedly, TCRbeta sequences from CVID had fewer deletions and N-nucleotide insertions, and highly modified clones with 13 or more V deletions were absent from CVID. Even though DNA input was the same, control samples had an average of about 90,000 unique sequences each, compared with roughly 30,000 in CVID samples.

Standard criteria were used to diagnose CVID, namely serum IgG, IgA and/or IgM reduced below the normal range together with specific antibody deficiency. There were around 45 subjects in the CVID group (approximately 15 female and 29 male), ranging in age from 9 to 64 years, with a mean age of roughly 40. Predominantly Caucasian heritage was noted among both the CVID patients and the healthy controls. All CVID subjects had received replacement immunoglobulin therapy for at least one year at the time of study participation. At the time of blood collection, no CVID subject was ill or was being treated with immunomodulatory or immunosuppressive medication. Heparinized peripheral whole blood samples of about 5 to 8.5 ml were obtained from each donor. TCRbeta CDR3 repertoires were sequenced from genomic DNA of adults with common variable immune deficiency (CVID) and healthy adult controls. Diluted blood was density-centrifuged over Hypaque 1077 or Ficoll-Paque to isolate peripheral blood mononuclear cells. Genomic DNA was obtained from unsorted mononuclear cells using either Qiagen column purification or a centrifugation-based method.

For sequencing, equivalent amounts of genomic DNA were input from CVID and control samples. For every sample, a 60 bp segment covering the rearranged TCRbeta CDR3 region was amplified and then sequenced. TCRbeta amplification used the immunoSEQ assay, a bias-corrected multiplex PCR with high-throughput sequencing. From the authors' description of their analysis: Each unique nucleotide sequence was treated as a clone and annotated with V, D and J genes, copy number and frequency. Sequences were labeled productive if in frame, and non-productive if out of frame or containing stop codons. As previously described, clonality was computed from Shannon's entropy. The predicted amino acid sequences of productive clones were used to derive the mean CDR3 Kyte-Doolittle hydropathy. Scaled V gene usage was hierarchically clustered using Manhattan distance and complete linkage with the R hclust function. Sharing of clones by CDR3 amino acid sequence was evaluated through resampling of 12 repertoires per group over 100 rounds. Repertoires were searched for 70 published EBV-specific and a few hundred published CMV-specific TCRbeta sequences. Analysis left out a couple of CVID samples that produced under 10,000 sequences, so fewer than 55 CVID repertoires remained. The table was pulled from immuneACCESS by TCRdb, which kept in-frame rearrangements only. Such tables lose some clones; where checked, under half of the loss comes from unresolved V genes, and the rest has no known cause. The V and J calls and clone size were taken over from that table, and D and trimming were inferred from the DNA. This sample shows around 30,000 clones, and none of them turns up only once. Of the sample, about 27% is held by the ten largest clones.

Ten or more counts support this clone. This clone's antigen is unknown. Read sequence stops 3 residues before the CDR3 end, and the germline J gene provides the missing end. V loses 0 bases, J loses 6 bases, and the germline ends lie 12 bases apart. The CDR3 runs 15 amino acids, cysteine and phenylalanine included. Only the CDR3 bases that were read are kept: 36 of them, in frame from base 1. As encoded in the germline V gene, CDR1 is SGHAT while CDR2 is FQNNGV. What was sequenced was peripheral blood mononuclear cells. The chain is assembled from TRBV11-2 and TRBJ1-5, with the D gene call left open. The sequence came from a human donor with common variable immunodeficiency. The CDR3 protein is CASSLEPLRGQPQHF. The covered CDR3 bases are TGTGCCAGCAGCTTAGAACCTCTGAGAGGTCAGCCC.